This TCR beta chain was captured by sequencing in a study of CD4 T cells in relation to SARS-CoV-2 and coronaviruses. Before the COVID-19 pandemic, during about 2011-2019, CD4+ T cells were taken from unexposed donors. After roughly ten days of culture, CD4+ T cells were isolated. As cell numbers allowed, unexposed-donor CD4+ T cells faced SARS-CoV-2 S/N and four cold-coronavirus spikes. General study results and limits: SARS-CoV-2-driven expansion was significantly weaker in crossreactive than monoreactive clones.

This clone appeared a few times. Its target is not known. CDR3 length: 15 residues. Germline V gene lookup returns CDR1 LGHDT and CDR2 YNNKEL (reference sequence). V was pared by 4 bases and J by 6 bases, with 6 bases of the junction left unmatched. Sequenced by immunoSEQ multiplex PCR; TCRdb stores in-frame clones only, minus some. This table has about 29,000 clones, over 75% appearing once. The sequenced material came from CD4+ T cells from PBMCs, cultured in vitro. The genes are TRBV3-1 (or the pseudogene TRBV3-2) and TRBJ2-2, with 9 bases that match TRBD1. The source of this sequence is a human donor in good health. The chain's CDR3 is CASSPQGTGPGELFF. As DNA, the CDR3 is TGTGCCAGCAGCCCCCAAGGGACAGGGCCCGGGGAGCTGTTTTTT.